The 19 T cell receptor beta chains listed next were all sequenced from one sample in a study of CXCR3-negative and CXCR3-positive naive CD8 T cells. UMI labels and 5' RACE were used to prepare the TRB cDNA libraries. No DNA is given; TCRdb re-called the 5' RACE reads and lists each CDR3 protein once. With over 100,000 distinct CDR3 sequences in the sample, the ten largest clones hold nearly 0.5%. Sequenced input: naive CXCR3- CD8+ T cells from blood. Subset indicated: CD45RO-CCR7+CD27+CD95- naive CD8+ T cells lacking CXCR3 (TNR3-). The receptors were gathered from a human donor in good health. Some clones in this sample may be carry-over from other donors' samples.

The chain joins TRBV5-1 to TRBJ2-1; the D gene TCRdb calls, TRBD1, cannot be checked with no DNA. The CDR3 length is 16 residues. The germline V gene encodes CDR1 SGHRS and CDR2 YFSETQ. CDR3 amino acids: CASSPLDRGPYNEQFF.

The chain couples TRBV15 to TRBJ1-5; as DNA is missing, the TRBD1 call by TCRdb cannot be tested. The germline CDR1 and CDR2 sequences are LNHNV and YYDKDF (reference sequence). This CDR3 is built from 18 residues. CDR3 sequence: CATSRVARTRYSNQPQHF.

This chain uses TRBV28 with TRBJ1-1; no DNA is available, so the TRBD1 call from TCRdb remains unchecked. The V gene's germline CDR1 is MDHEN and CDR2 SYDVKM. This CDR3 spans 16 amino acids. The CDR3 loop reads CASSPEQGELNTEAFF. Full variable domain (rest looked up from reference TRBV28 and TRBJ1-1): DVKVTQSSRYLVKRTGEKVFLECVQDMDHENMFWYRQDPGLGLRLIYFSYDVKMKEKGDIPEGYSVSREKKERFSLILESASTNQTSMYLCASSPEQGELNTEAFFGQGTRLTVV.

This chain links TRBV2 with TRBJ1-1; TCRdb's D call, TRBD1, is unchecked because there is no DNA. The CDR3 loop spans 15 amino acids. Germline V gene sequence: CDR1 SNHLY, CDR2 FYNNEI. CDR3 loop: CASSPLQGGNTEAFF.

J is TRBJ2-7 and V is TRBV5-1; TCRdb reports TRBD2, a call that lacks DNA to check it against. The CDR3 runs 15 residues. The germline V gene encodes CDR1 SGHRS and CDR2 YFSETQ. The CDR3 here is CASPPGTSRDYEQYF.

The chain links TRBV7-9 to TRBJ1-4; without DNA, the TCRdb call of TRBD1 cannot be checked. Germline V gene lookup returns CDR1 SEHNR and CDR2 FQNEAQ (reference sequence). This CDR3 region has 15 residues. CDR3 protein: CASSLPPGLNEKLFF.

This chain links TRBV5-6 with TRBJ1-4; the TRBD1 assignment by TCRdb is unverifiable without DNA. In germline, CDR1 is SGHDT, CDR2 YYEEEE. The CDR3 is 15 residues long. CDR3 sequence: CASSLAAGEDEKLFF.

V gene TRBV7-6 combines with J gene TRBJ2-7; as DNA is missing, the TRBD1 call by TCRdb cannot be tested. The germline gives CDR1 SGHVS, CDR2 FNYEAQ. The CDR3 extends over 14 amino acids. The CDR3 region is CASSLTDRVYEQYF.

The chain joins TRBV20-1 to TRBJ2-7; TCRdb lists TRBD1, though no DNA is available to test this call. From germline, CDR1 is DFQATT and CDR2 SNEGSKA (reference sequence). The CDR3 loop spans 14 amino acids. The chain's CDR3 is CSRTTGERPYEQYF.

V usage is TRBV7-8 and J usage is TRBJ2-1; checking the TCRdb D call of TRBD1 is not possible without DNA. Germline loops: CDR1 SGHVS, CDR2 FQNEAQ. There are 15 residues in the CDR3. The CDR3 here is CASSLFDGGLVEQFF.

The genes are TRBV28 and TRBJ2-3; TCRdb returns TRBD1, unconfirmable since there is no DNA. This CDR3 contains 17 residues. The germline V gene has CDR1 MDHEN and CDR2 SYDVKM. This CDR3 reads CASTAFGERGLEDTQYF.

The V call is TRBV20-1, the J call TRBJ2-5; without DNA, the TCRdb call of TRBD1 cannot be checked. Germline V gene lookup returns CDR1 DFQATT and CDR2 SNEGSKA (reference sequence). The CDR3 has 12 residues. Here the CDR3 reads CSGKLAGETQYF.

The chain joins TRBV5-5 to TRBJ2-2; without DNA, the TCRdb call of TRBD2 cannot be checked. CDR1 SGHKS and CDR2 YYEKEE come from the germline V gene (reference sequence). The CDR3 length is 14 residues. The CDR3 sequence: CASSLSGENGELFF. Supplemented by reference TRBV5-5 and TRBJ2-2, the full variable domain reads DAGVTQSPTHLIKTRGQQVTLRCSPISGHKSVSWYQQVLGQGPQFIFQYYEKEERGRGNFPDRFSARQFPNYSSELNVNALLLGDSALYLCASSLSGENGELFFGEGSRLTVL.

The chain combines TRBV7-9 with TRBJ2-7; the TCRdb D gene call, TRBD2, has no DNA to confirm it. CDR1 and CDR2 (germline): SEHNR, FQNEAQ (reference sequence). The CDR3 is 16 amino acids. CDR3 sequence reads: CASSSKGASGMYEQYF.

The chain is built from TRBV29-1 and TRBJ2-2. The CDR3 sequence is 13 residues long. In germline, CDR1 is SQVTM, CDR2 ANQGSEA. This CDR3 is CSVVWANTGELFF.

This chain uses TRBV7-6 with TRBJ2-5. Looked up from germline, CDR1 is SGHVS and CDR2 is FNYEAQ. The CDR3 has 14 amino acids. The chain's CDR3 is CASSLFPRQDSQYF. The whole variable domain, remainder taken from reference TRBV7-6 and TRBJ2-5, is GAGVSQSPRYKVTKRGQDVALRCDPISGHVSLYWYRQALGQGPEFLTYFNYEAQQDKSGLPNDRFSAERPEGSISTLTIQRTEQRDSAMYRCASSLFPRQDSQYFGPGTRLLVL.

The chain recombines TRBV4-1 with TRBJ2-1; TCRdb lists TRBD2, though no DNA is available to test this call. The germline gives CDR1 MGHRA, CDR2 YSYEKL. The CDR3 is made up of 16 amino acids. This CDR3 is CASSQGLISSYNEQFF.

This chain connects TRBV7-9 to TRBJ1-2; TCRdb's assignment of TRBD1 cannot be checked, as there is no DNA. Germline V CDR1 and CDR2: SEHNR, FQNEAQ (reference sequence). The CDR3 is 15 residues long. The CDR3 region is CASSYNSDKDYGYTF.

The rearrangement links TRBV7-8 to TRBJ2-1; TCRdb's assignment of TRBD1 cannot be checked, as there is no DNA. Germline loops: CDR1 SGHVS, CDR2 FQNEAQ. The CDR3 has 14 amino acids. The CDR3 spells CASSFPTVYNEQFF.